These 9 T cell receptor beta chains were all obtained from the same sample, sequenced in a study of early T cells in non-severe SARS-CoV-2 infection. A single record per CDR3 protein comes from TCRdb applying MiXCR to the 5' RACE reads. The repertoire consists of approximately 76,000 distinct CDR3 sequences, with around an eighth occurring once and the leading ten covering roughly 1.3%. Material for sequencing was whole blood. Every receptor here comes from an adult who was a healthcare worker with PCR-confirmed SARS-CoV-2 infection or an uninfected control (not recorded which).

Ten or more counts support this clonotype. This rearrangement joins TRBV10-3 to TRBJ2-7, with a tentative D call TRBD2 (6 bases). The germline V and J ends were trimmed by 10 bases and 1 base, with 17 bases remaining between them. Germline CDR1 reads ENHRY; CDR2 reads SYGVKD. The CDR3 consists of 14 residues. CDR3 sequence: CATKPGLASYEQYF. The CDR3 DNA sequence: TGTGCCACCAAGCCGGGACTCGCGTCCTACGAGCAGTACTTC.

This clonotype was counted ten times or more. This sequence joins TRBV12-5 and TRBJ1-2, with 8 bases lining up with TRBD1. The junction had 9 bases not matched to a gene; V was cut back by 5 bases and J by 7 bases. Germline V CDR1 and CDR2: LGHNT, FRNRAP. There are 14 residues in the CDR3. CDR3 DNA: TGTGCTAGTGGTCCCCGGACAGGGCTGGGTGGCTACACCTTC. This encodes CASGPRTGLGGYTF.

This clonotype was seen repeatedly, ten times or more. The chain is built from TRBV6-1 and TRBJ2-7; D may be TRBD1 or TRBD2 (5 bases each). The germline V gene has CDR1 MNHNS and CDR2 SASEGT. The CDR3 spans 12 residues. The ends were cut back, 2 bases at V and 6 bases at J, with 8 bases in the middle. The CDR3 region has the DNA TGTGCCAGCAGTGAACCGGGGCCCGAGCAGTACTTC. Translation gives CASSEPGPEQYF.

This clonotype was observed at least ten times. V usage is TRBV7-6 and J usage is TRBJ2-1; D might be TRBD1 (6 bases). The CDR3 contains 16 residues. Germline CDR1 is SGHVS and CDR2 is FNYEAQ. The V gene lost 3 bases and the J gene lost 1 base, with 13 bases spanning the gap. The CDR3 DNA reads TGTGCCAGCAGCTTCAGGGGAACTAATTCCTACAATGAGCAGTTCTTC. This encodes CASSFRGTNSYNEQFF. The full variable domain, its missing parts supplied by reference TRBV7-6 and TRBJ2-1, is GAGVSQSPRYKVTKRGQDVALRCDPISGHVSLYWYRQALGQGPEFLTYFNYEAQQDKSGLPNDRFSAERPEGSISTLTIQRTEQRDSAMYRCASSFRGTNSYNEQFFGPGTRLTVL.

This clonotype was seen ten or more times. The J gene is TRBJ2-5, the V gene TRBV15, with D perhaps TRBD1 (5 bases). The CDR3 loop spans 14 amino acids. Between the trimmed V and J ends, which lost 3 bases and 9 bases, there was a span of 17 bases. Germline lookup yields CDR1 LNHNV and CDR2 YYDKDF (reference sequence). In nucleotides, the CDR3 is TGTGCCACCAGCAGGCCCGAGTGGGGCTGGTCCCAGTACTTC. It translates to CATSRPEWGWSQYF.

The rearrangement links TRBV15 to TRBJ2-1; tentatively, D is TRBD1 (6 bases). This CDR3 spans 12 amino acids. Trimming cost V 4 bases and J 13 bases, with 14 bases left between them. Germline V gene data show CDR1 as LNHNV and CDR2 as YYDKDF (reference sequence). The CDR3 nucleotides read TGTGCCACCAGCACGCCTCAGGGGCTCCAGTTCTTC. Translation gives CATSTPQGLQFF.

The chain couples TRBV27 to TRBJ2-7, with TRBD1 matching 9 bases. J was trimmed by 3 bases and V by 6 bases; bases with no gene match: 9. CDR3 size: 15 residues. The germline V gene encodes CDR1 MNHEY and CDR2 SMNVEV (reference sequence). The CDR3 spells CASRFKVTGGYEQYF. The CDR3 DNA reads as TGTGCCAGCAGGTTTAAAGTGACAGGGGGCTACGAGCAGTACTTC.

This clonotype has a count of ten or more. J is TRBJ1-4 and V is TRBV7-8; 8 bases are a match to TRBD1. CDR1 is SGHVS, CDR2 FQNEAQ, per germline. CDR3 length: 19 residues. J lost 7 bases, V lost 5 bases, and 21 bases had no gene match. The CDR3 loop is CASSLGRTGHLRRGEKLFF. Here the CDR3 DNA reads TGTGCCAGCAGCCTTGGCCGGACAGGGCACCTAAGGCGAGGTGAAAAACTGTTTTTT. Full variable domain (remainder filled in from reference TRBV7-8 and TRBJ1-4): GAGVSQSPRYKVAKRGQDVALRCDPISGHVSLFWYQQALGQGPEFLTYFQNEAQLDKSGLPSDRFFAERPEGSVSTLKIQRTQQEDSAVYLCASSLGRTGHLRRGEKLFFGSGTQLSVL.

The table lists this clonotype with many counts. This chain uses TRBV20-1 with TRBJ2-5; D uncertain. Germline V lookup: CDR1 DFQATT, CDR2 SNEGSKA (reference sequence). Between the trimmed V and J ends, which lost 0 bases and 2 bases, there was a span of 7 bases. CDR3 length equals 13 residues. The CDR3: CSARESNQETQYF. Written as DNA, the CDR3 is TGCAGTGCTAGAGAGAGCAATCAAGAGACCCAGTACTTC.